This T cell receptor (beta chain) was identified during a study of blood T cell repertoires in COVID-19. Study-level information: Acute and convalescent COVID-19 specimens originated in the United States, Italy and Spain. PBMCs, B-cell-depleted T cells, or T cells were the source of the cDNA or gDNA that made up the material.

Original analysis: The assay estimated nucleated cells by amplifying reference gene primers. TCRdb's copy holds only in-frame clones and misses some; the assay was immunoSEQ multiplex PCR. V and J calls and clone size are given by that table; D and trimming were obtained from the DNA. The sample has roughly 130,000 clones, 79% seen once. Germline V gene sequence: CDR1 SNHLY, CDR2 FYNNEI. The CDR3 has 12 residues. V gave up 5 bases and J gave up 2 bases, with 7 bases separating them. The source material was peripheral blood. The chain carries TRBV2 and TRBJ2-7; D unclear. The origin of this receptor is a man aged 60 to 75 with acute or convalescent COVID-19. CDR3 amino acids: CASSWLAYEQYF. In nucleotides, the CDR3 is TGTGCCAGCAGTTGGCTCGCCTACGAGCAGTACTTC. Filled out from reference TRBV2 and TRBJ2-7, the complete variable domain reads EPEVTQTPSHQVTQMGQEVILRCVPISNHLYFYWYRQILGQKVEFLVSFYNNEISEKSEIFDDQFSVERPDGSNFTLKIRSTKLEDSAMYFCASSWLAYEQYFGPGTRLTVT.